A selection of T cell receptor beta chains follows, all from one sample in a study of shared clonotypes between healthy human individuals. The table came from immunoSEQ multiplex PCR; TCRdb's copy has only in-frame clones and leaves some out. Of about 2.4 million clones in the sample, 85% to 95% were seen once. Input material: naive CD4+ T cells sorted from blood. These receptors came from a man younger than 30 in good health. CDR3s include the opening cysteine and the closing phenylalanine or tryptophan. D genes are given only for firm matches. Size is omitted from some rows. Given values are once, few, many or a class for expanded clones.

clone_size	d_call	j_call	v_call	cdr3_aa	cdr3_nt
NA	TRBD1	TRBJ2-7	TRBV4-1	CASSPTPGQGIYEQYF	TGCGCCAGCAGCCCCACCCCGGGACAGGGAATCTACGAGCAGTACTTC
NA	TRBD1	TRBJ1-2	TRBV5-1	CASSIRTGGDHGYTF	TGCGCCAGCAGCATCCGGACAGGGGGCGATCATGGCTACACCTTC
NA	TRBD1	TRBJ2-2	TRBV6-1	CASLPGTGYTGELFF	TGTGCCAGCCTACCCGGGACAGGATACACCGGGGAGCTGTTTTTT
NA	NA	TRBJ1-1	TRBV6-5	CASSYSTGKAFF	TGTGCCAGCAGTTACTCCACAGGGAAAGCTTTCTTT
NA	NA	TRBJ1-2	TRBV4-3	CASSQDVGSGYTF	TGCGCCAGCAGCCAAGATGTGGGTTCCGGCTACACCTTC
NA	NA	TRBJ2-1	TRBV5-4	CASSFENEQFF	TGTGCCAGCAGCTTCGAAAATGAGCAGTTCTTC
NA	TRBD1	TRBJ2-2	TRBV6-1	CASGWDRVGTGELFF	TGTGCCAGCGGATGGGACAGGGTGGGCACCGGGGAGCTGTTTTTT
NA	TRBD1	TRBJ2-7	TRBV19	CASSTAGTGTYEQYF	TGTGCCAGTAGTACAGCCGGGACAGGGACCTACGAGCAGTACTTC
NA	NA	TRBJ2-2	TRBV4-3	CASSQAQGGAGELFF	TGCGCCAGCAGCCAAGCCCAGGGGGGAGCCGGGGAGCTGTTTTTT
NA	TRBD2	TRBJ2-7	TRBV7-8	CASSLISGMYSYEQYF	TGTGCCAGCAGCCTTATAAGCGGGATGTACTCCTACGAGCAGTACTTC
NA	NA	TRBJ2-6	TRBV5-1	CASSKTGTQGANVLTF	TGCGCCAGCAGCAAAACAGGTACGCAGGGGGCCAACGTCCTGACTTTC
NA	TRBD1	TRBJ1-5	TRBV27	CASSPGTGRNQPQHF	TGTGCCAGCAGTCCCGGGACAGGGCGGAATCAGCCCCAGCATTTT
NA	NA	TRBJ2-7	TRBV9	CASSVDLGAGYEQYF	TGTGCCAGCAGCGTAGACCTAGGGGCAGGCTACGAGCAGTACTTC
NA	NA	TRBJ2-6	TRBV19	CASRRLGGGTSGANVLTF	TGTGCCAGTAGGCGACTAGGCGGGGGCACATCTGGGGCCAACGTCCTGACTTTC
NA	NA	TRBJ2-3	TRBV9	CASSGRVPLTDTQYF	TGTGCCAGCAGCGGACGGGTCCCGCTCACAGATACGCAGTATTTT
NA	NA	TRBJ2-3	TRBV5-1	CASSLEDPITDTQYF	TGCGCCAGCAGCTTGGAGGACCCAATCACAGATACGCAGTATTTT
NA	NA	TRBJ1-6	TRBV19	CASSIGKGRDSPLHF	TGTGCCAGTAGTATAGGGAAGGGCCGGGATTCACCCCTCCACTTT
NA	NA	TRBJ1-2	TRBV21-1	CASSHRHGGYTF	TGTGCCAGCAGCCACCGACACGGTGGCTACACCTTC
NA	TRBD2	TRBJ2-7	TRBV2	CASTLSGLGYEQYF	TGTGCCAGCACCCTTAGCGGGCTAGGCTACGAGCAGTACTTC
NA	NA	TRBJ1-1	TRBV6-6	CASSYSTKSAFF	TGTGCCAGCAGTTACTCGACTAAGTCGGCTTTCTTT
once	TRBD1	TRBJ1-5	TRBV14	CASSQYQGASQPQHF	TGTGCCAGCAGCCAATATCAGGGGGCCAGTCAGCCCCAGCATTTT
NA	NA	TRBJ2-1	TRBV5-8	CASSLNPASGNEQFF	TGTGCCAGCAGCCTGAATCCAGCATCAGGGAATGAGCAGTTCTTC
NA	TRBD1	TRBJ2-6	TRBV28	CASSLQGTGANVLTF	TGTGCCAGCAGTCTACAGGGGACTGGGGCCAACGTCCTGACTTTC
NA	NA	TRBJ2-3	TRBV11-2	CASRSVQGSTDTQYF	TGTGCCAGCAGATCAGTACAGGGAAGCACAGATACGCAGTATTTT
NA	NA	TRBJ1-1	TRBV27	CASREDRGTEAFF	TGTGCCAGCAGGGAGGACAGAGGCACTGAAGCTTTCTTT
once	TRBD1	TRBJ1-1	TRBV19	CASSISGRDRNTEAFF	TGTGCCAGTAGTATAAGCGGGAGGGACAGGAACACTGAAGCTTTCTTT
NA	NA	TRBJ1-1	TRBV28	CASSLSAGAEAFF	TGTGCCAGCAGTTTAAGTGCAGGGGCTGAAGCTTTCTTT
NA	NA	TRBJ2-6	TRBV18	CASSPYTLSGANVLTF	TGTGCCAGCTCACCATACACCCTTTCTGGGGCCAACGTCCTGACTTTC
NA	NA	TRBJ1-5	TRBV6-1	CASSEVENQPQHF	TGTGCCAGCAGTGAAGTGGAGAATCAGCCCCAGCATTTT
NA	NA	TRBJ2-7	TRBV6-5	CASSYEEYEQYF	TGTGCCAGCAGTTATGAGGAATACGAGCAGTACTTC
few	NA	TRBJ1-4	TRBV30	CAWRGRTNEKLFF	TGTGCCTGGAGGGGACGGACGAATGAAAAACTGTTTTTT
NA	NA	TRBJ2-1	TRBV28	CASSSPWGAKNEQFF	TGTGCCAGCAGTTCCCCCTGGGGGGCTAAGAATGAGCAGTTCTTC
NA	TRBD1	TRBJ2-6	TRBV25-1	CASSSRDRAGANVLTF	TGTGCCAGCAGTTCACGGGACAGGGCTGGGGCCAACGTCCTGACTTTC
once	TRBD1	TRBJ1-4	TRBV5-1	CASSRDSQNEKLFF	TGCGCCAGCAGCCGGGACAGTCAAAATGAAAAACTGTTTTTT
NA	NA	TRBJ2-7	TRBV5-1	CASSLSGLYYEQYF	TGCGCCAGCAGCTTATCCGGGCTTTACTACGAGCAGTACTTC
few	NA	TRBJ1-1	TRBV19	CASSIVGVVNTEAFF	TGTGCCAGTAGTATAGTTGGGGTTGTGAACACTGAAGCTTTCTTT
NA	NA	TRBJ1-1	TRBV5-1	CASKREGVTEAFF	TGCGCCAGCAAACGAGAGGGGGTCACTGAAGCTTTCTTT
NA	NA	TRBJ2-1	TRBV4-3	CASSQEATNYNEQFF	TGCGCCAGCAGCCAAGAAGCGACTAACTACAATGAGCAGTTCTTC
NA	NA	TRBJ1-2	TRBV5-1	CATQPGGANYGYTF	TGCGCCACCCAACCCGGGGGCGCGAACTATGGCTACACCTTC
NA	NA	TRBJ2-7	TRBV7-2	CASSLVRGTDKNYEQYF	TGTGCCAGCAGCTTAGTCCGCGGGACAGATAAGAATTACGAGCAGTACTTC
NA	TRBD1	TRBJ1-6	TRBV18	CASSPSGQGGNSPLHF	TGTGCCAGCTCACCATCCGGACAGGGAGGCAATTCACCCCTCCACTTT
NA	NA	TRBJ1-1	TRBV18	CASSPITEHLNTEAFF	TGTGCCAGCTCACCAATAACGGAACACTTGAACACTGAAGCTTTCTTT
NA	NA	TRBJ1-5	TRBV28	CASSFFRLRDTDWPQHF	TGTGCCAGCAGTTTTTTCCGCCTTCGGGACACAGACTGGCCCCAGCATTTT
NA	NA	TRBJ1-2	TRBV28	CASRTGFNYGYTF	TGTGCCAGCAGGACGGGTTTTAACTATGGCTACACCTTC
NA	NA	TRBJ2-2	TRBV27	CASSLTYTNTGELFF	TGTGCCAGCAGTCTCACCTATACGAACACCGGGGAGCTGTTTTTT
NA	TRBD1	TRBJ1-6	TRBV30	CAWSSRRGTVFPYPSPTNSPLHF	TGTGCCTGGAGTTCTCGCCGGGGGACAGTGTTTCCTTACCCAAGTCCCACTAATTCACCCCTCCACTTT
NA	TRBD1	TRBJ1-2	TRBV7-8	CASSSRGLFYGYTF	TGTGCCAGCAGCTCCAGGGGGCTTTTCTATGGCTACACCTTC
NA	NA	TRBJ1-3	TRBV30	CALGQNGNTIYF	TGTGCCCTAGGGCAGAATGGAAACACCATATATTTT
NA	TRBD1	TRBJ1-2	TRBV7-2	CASSLVRGQNYGYTF	TGTGCCAGCAGCTTAGTCAGGGGGCAGAACTATGGCTACACCTTC
NA	NA	TRBJ1-2	TRBV6-1	CASSDASRPPNYGYTF	TGTGCCAGCAGTGATGCAAGCCGTCCTCCTAACTATGGCTACACCTTC
NA	TRBD1	TRBJ2-1	TRBV19	CASNIGTGWSGEQFF	TGTGCCAGTAATATTGGGACAGGGTGGTCCGGCGAGCAGTTCTTC